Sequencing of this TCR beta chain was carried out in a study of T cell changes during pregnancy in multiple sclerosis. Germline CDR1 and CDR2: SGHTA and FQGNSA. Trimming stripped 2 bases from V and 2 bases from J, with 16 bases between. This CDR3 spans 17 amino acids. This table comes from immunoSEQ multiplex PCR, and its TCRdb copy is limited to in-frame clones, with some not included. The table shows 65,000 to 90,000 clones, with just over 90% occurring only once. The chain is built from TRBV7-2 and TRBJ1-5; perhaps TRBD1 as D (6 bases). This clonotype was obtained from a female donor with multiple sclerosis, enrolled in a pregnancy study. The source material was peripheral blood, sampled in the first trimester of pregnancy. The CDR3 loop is CASSLYGGRPGNQPQHF. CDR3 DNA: TGTGCCAGCAGCTTATATGGGGGCCGACCCGGCAATCAGCCCCAGCATTTT.